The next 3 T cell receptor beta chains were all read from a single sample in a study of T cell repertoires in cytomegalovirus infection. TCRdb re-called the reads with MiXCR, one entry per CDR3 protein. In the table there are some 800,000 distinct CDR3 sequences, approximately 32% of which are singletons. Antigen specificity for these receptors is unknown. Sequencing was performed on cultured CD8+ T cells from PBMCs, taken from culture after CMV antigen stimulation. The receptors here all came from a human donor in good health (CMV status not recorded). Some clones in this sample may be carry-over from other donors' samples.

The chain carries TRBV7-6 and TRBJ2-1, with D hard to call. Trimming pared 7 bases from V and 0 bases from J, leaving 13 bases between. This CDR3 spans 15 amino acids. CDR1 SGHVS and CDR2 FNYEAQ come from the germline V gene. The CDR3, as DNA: TGTGCCAGCAAGGCCGCGGTCAGCTCCTACAATGAGCAGTTCTTC. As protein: CASKAAVSSYNEQFF.

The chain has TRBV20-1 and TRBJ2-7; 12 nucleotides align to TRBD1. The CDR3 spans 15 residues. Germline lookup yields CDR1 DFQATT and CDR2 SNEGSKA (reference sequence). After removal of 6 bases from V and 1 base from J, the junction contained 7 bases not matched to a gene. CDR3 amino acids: CSAPGQGASSYEQYV. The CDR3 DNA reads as TGCAGTGCGCCGGGACAGGGGGCGTCATCCTACGAGCAGTACGTC.

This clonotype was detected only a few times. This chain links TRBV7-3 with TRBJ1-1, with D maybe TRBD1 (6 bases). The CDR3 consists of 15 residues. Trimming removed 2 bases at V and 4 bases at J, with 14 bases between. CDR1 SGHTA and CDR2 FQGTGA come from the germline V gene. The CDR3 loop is CASSLGGLVATEAFF. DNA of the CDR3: TGTGCCAGCAGCTTAGGGGGGCTGGTGGCCACTGAAGCTTTCTTT.